The entry below gives a single T cell receptor beta chain sequence along with its context. Its antigen is not yet known. Per-nucleotide qualities are absent, and no much larger clonotype sits a single base away. Each donor gave one peripheral blood draw, averaging about 120 mL, which was collected into heparinised tubes. Using a panel that included CD45RO, CCR7, CD25, CD127, CD95 and CD27, naive, central memory, regulatory and stem cell-like memory CD4+ T cells were sorted on a BD FACSAria II. All sorted populations exceeded 95% purity. Right away, PBMCs were isolated by Lymphoprep density gradient centrifugation and were stained directly, with no culture step. So that batch effects would be minimized, each experiment stained and sorted samples in pairs, pairing one healthy donor with one patient. The High Capacity cDNA Reverse Transcription Kit was used to reverse transcribe all of the isolated RNA, meaning that expressed TCRB transcripts were what got sequenced. Deep immunoSEQ sequencing was applied to naive, central memory and regulatory T cell samples, giving an average of roughly 3.3 million total reads per sample. Sorted cells were lysed in RLT buffer and RNA was extracted with DNase-treated RNeasy Micro or Mini kits, depending on cell number. Each cell subset was processed on its own to prevent cross-contamination, while patient and healthy donor samples were processed together. The immunoSEQ multiplex PCR was used to amplify TCRB sequences from cDNA, generating 87-bp fragments that spanned the CDR3 region. Sequencing of the amplicons was performed on the Illumina HiSeq platform. The original pipeline was this. Synthetic template baselines were used to correct PCR bias computationally, reads within Hamming distance 2 were collapsed together, and singletons that could not be merged were discarded. Reads were aligned against IMGT to assign V, D and J genes, CDR3 length and insertions or deletions at six rearrangement sites. Within each subset, clonotype counts were normalized to the number of sorted cells before true diversity and Gini coefficients were calculated with the tcR R package. The overlap coefficient, calculated on TCRB nucleotide sequences, was used to measure repertoire sharing. Imported from immuneACCESS, the table was reduced by TCRdb to in-frame sequences with V and J called. These copies leave out some clones; in studies compared against another copy, an unresolved V gene accounts for under half, and the cause of the remainder is not known. V and J calls and clone size follow that table, whereas D and trimming were derived from the DNA. Within this sample are about 200,000 clones, with roughly a tenth of them counted one time only. Roughly 1.3% of the sample goes to the ten largest clones.

The record originates from a study of beta chain features in type 1 diabetes (dated by TCRdb to the late 2010s). General notes on the study: Patients and healthy donors did not differ in mean age, gender distribution, total cell number or subset yield. Naive and central memory subsets were obtained from all 30 or so donors, but regulatory and stem cell-like memory subsets were isolated from only 8 patients and about 8 healthy donors. The study compared the TCRB repertoires of sorted circulating CD4+ T cell subsets in recently diagnosed type 1 diabetes patients with those in matched healthy donors. A total of some 110 million sorted cells were examined across all samples, and a strong correlation was observed between cell number per subset and RNA yield. The study at large found these results: Naive, central memory and regulatory TCRB repertoires appeared to be more similar among patients than among healthy donors. Sequencing cDNA rather than genomic DNA could over-represent highly expressing activated cells, although activation and CD3 levels did not differ between groups. PCR might favor shorter templates, but patient and control samples were amplified and corrected together, so any skew would affect both groups equally. Because the HLA sub-analyses included only small numbers of individuals, any influence of HLA type on TCRB rearrangement was left unresolved. At VDJ recombination sites, type 1 diabetes patients had fewer insertions and more deleted nucleotides, which implies abnormalities in thymic rearrangement. In all four CD4+ subsets, TCRB CDR3 length was moderately but significantly shorter in type 1 diabetes patients.

Clipping removes 3 bases from V and 2 bases from J, with 4 as the unmatched junction base count. The germline V gene encodes CDR1 SGHDT and CDR2 YYEEEE. From the cysteine through the phenylalanine, the CDR3 covers 15 amino acids. The only DNA kept is the CDR3, 45 bases in frame from the first base. The sequence derives from a man aged 18 to 35 in good health. The sample taken for sequencing was central memory CD4+ T cells from blood. The sequence is built from TRBV5-6 and TRBJ2-3, with 9 bases matching TRBD2. The DNA sequence is TGTGCCAGCAGCTCGGCTAGCGGGGACACAGATACGCAGTATTTT. This translates into CASSSASGDTDTQYF.